These 28 T cell receptor beta chains were sequenced from one sample in a study of blood T cell repertoires in COVID-19. Produced via immunoSEQ multiplex PCR; TCRdb's table is partial and in-frame only. Of about 320,000 clones in the sample, around 90% were seen once. The source material was PBMCs or T cells enriched from blood (not recorded which). Receptors were obtained from a man aged 55 to 70 who had recovered from COVID-19.

The rearrangement joins TRBV11-1 to TRBJ2-7, with a possible D match to TRBD2 (6 bases). There are 15 residues in the CDR3. Germline CDR1 and CDR2: SGHAT and FQDESV (reference sequence). V was pared by 2 bases and J by 0 bases, with 11 bases between. CDR3 sequence reads: CASSLTGTASYEQYF. CDR3 DNA: TGTGCCAGCAGCTTAACTGGGACTGCCTCCTACGAGCAGTACTTC.

The V gene is TRBV18, the J gene TRBJ1-5; D not resolved. The CDR3 sequence is 15 residues long. Germline CDR1 is KGHSH and CDR2 is LQKENI. Trimming took off 0 bases at V and 3 bases at J, with 9 bases between the two ends. CDR3 sequence (DNA): TGTGCCAGCTCACCACCGAACGGAGACAATCAGCCCCAGCATTTT. It specifies CASSPPNGDNQPQHF. The full variable domain, in which reference TRBV18 and TRBJ1-5 provide the parts outside the CDR3, is NAGVMQNPRHLVRRRGQEARLRCSPMKGHSHVYWYRQLPEEGLKFMVYLQKENIIDESGMPKERFSAEFPKEGPSILRIQQVVRGDSAAYFCASSPPNGDNQPQHFGDGTRLSIL.

In its sample, this clone was seen a few times. The chain links TRBV6-5 to TRBJ2-2, with a possible D match to TRBD1 (6 bases). V lost 5 bases to trimming and J lost 5 bases, with 12 bases between them. This CDR3 is built from 14 residues. Germline V gene lookup returns CDR1 MNHEY and CDR2 SVGAGI. The CDR3: CASSNYRDTGELFF. In DNA, the CDR3 is TGTGCCAGCAGTAACTACAGGGATACCGGGGAGCTGTTTTTT.

The V and J genes are TRBV18 and TRBJ1-1; 9 nucleotides match TRBD1. The germline V gene has CDR1 KGHSH and CDR2 LQKENI. The CDR3 totals 15 residues. J was trimmed by 4 bases and V by 2 bases; bases with no gene match: 5. The CDR3 here is CASSPLQGARTEAFF. The CDR3 DNA follows: TGTGCCAGCTCACCATTACAGGGGGCGCGCACTGAAGCTTTCTTT.

This chain links TRBV29-1 with TRBJ2-1; no clear D gene. Germline V gene data show CDR1 as SQVTM and CDR2 as ANQGSEA. Trimming shortened V by 3 bases and J by 5 bases, and 2 bases separated the two germline ends. CDR3 size: 10 residues. CDR3 region: CSVDDNEQFF. The CDR3 DNA is TGCAGCGTTGACGACAATGAGCAGTTCTTC.

This clone appeared a few times. V is TRBV28 and J is TRBJ2-7, with no clear D. This CDR3 has 12 amino acids. V dropped 8 bases and J dropped 3 bases, with 11 bases sitting between them. Germline V gene data show CDR1 as MDHEN and CDR2 as SYDVKM. The CDR3 nucleotides read TGTGCCAGCGGTATTAAGAGCTACGAGCAGTACTTC. Encoded protein: CASGIKSYEQYF.

The chain links TRBV10-1 to TRBJ2-5; the match to TRBD1 covers 8 bases. The CDR3 extends over 15 amino acids. Looked up from germline, CDR1 is WNHNN and CDR2 is SYGVQD (reference sequence). J lost 5 bases, V lost 6 bases, and 11 bases had no gene match. DNA for the CDR3: TGCGCCAGCAGCCCGGGTACAGGGGGGAAGGAGACCCAGTACTTC. This translates into CASSPGTGGKETQYF.

The rearrangement joins TRBV14 to TRBJ2-7; TRBD2 matches 11 bases. V trimming: 6 bases; J trimming: 4 bases; junction bases outside the gene matches: 8. Germline lookup yields CDR1 SGHDN and CDR2 FVKESK. The CDR3 is made up of 15 amino acids. The CDR3, as DNA: TGTGCCAGCAGTCAACTAGCGGGGGTCTGGTACGAGCAGTACTTC. Translating it yields CASSQLAGVWYEQYF.

In DNA form, the CDR3 reads TGTGCCAGGAGATTCCCCGCTTCGCGGCCGAACACCGGGGAGCTGTTTTTT. As protein: CARRFPASRPNTGELFF. J is TRBJ2-2 and V is TRBV27; no clear D. The V and J ends lost 9 bases and 0 bases respectively, with 20 bases between them. There are 17 residues in the CDR3. CDR1 MNHEY and CDR2 SMNVEV come from the germline V gene (reference sequence).

The chain uses TRBV10-3 and TRBJ1-1; D unresolved. This CDR3 has 15 amino acids. The germline V gene encodes CDR1 ENHRY and CDR2 SYGVKD. The V gene lost 1 base and the J gene lost 1 base, with 10 bases spanning the gap. CDR3 DNA sequence: TGTGCCATCAGTGAGTGGGCACGGGGGAACACTGAAGCTTTCTTT. Translation: CAISEWARGNTEAFF.

The rearrangement joins TRBV6-2 or TRBV6-3 to TRBJ1-5; maybe TRBD1 (5 bases). Germline lookup yields CDR1 MNHEY and CDR2 SVGEGT. The CDR3 totals 13 residues. V lost 5 bases, J lost 7 bases, and 12 bases lay in between. The CDR3 nucleotides are TGTGCCAGCAGTGGAGGGACTTGGCAGCCCCAGCATTTT. This translates into CASSGGTWQPQHF.

J is TRBJ2-3 and V is TRBV7-3, with TRBD2 as a possible D gene (5 bases). The CDR3 contains 19 residues. CDR1 and CDR2 (germline): SGHTA, FQGTGA. With 2 bases removed from V and 1 base from J, the gap between germline ends came to 22 bases. In nucleotides, the CDR3 is TGTGCCAGCAGCTTATTTAGGGCGGGTAGTAGGCGCGGCACAGATACGCAGTATTTT. It specifies CASSLFRAGSRRGTDTQYF.

The rearrangement uses TRBV7-2 and TRBJ2-1; D perhaps matches TRBD1 (6 bases). V was trimmed by 5 bases and J by 4 bases, leaving 18 bases between them. Germline CDR1 is SGHTA and CDR2 is FQGNSA. CDR3 length equals 16 residues. CDR3 bases: TGTGCCAGCAGCCTTTTGGGGGACAAGGGTTACAATGAGCAGTTCTTC. Encoded protein: CASSLLGDKGYNEQFF. The full variable domain, rest sourced from reference TRBV7-2 and TRBJ2-1, is GAGVSQSPSNKVTEKGKDVELRCDPISGHTALYWYRQSLGQGLEFLIYFQGNSAPDKSGLPSDRFSAERTGGSVSTLTIQRTQQEDSAVYLCASSLLGDKGYNEQFFGPGTRLTVL.

This clone was detected only once. The gene calls are TRBV6-5 and TRBJ2-1; possible D gene TRBD2, 5 bases. Germline lookup yields CDR1 MNHEY and CDR2 SVGAGI. V lost 6 bases, J lost 3 bases, and 15 bases lay in between. CDR3 size: 15 residues. For the CDR3, the DNA is TGTGCCAGCAGCTCCCCGGCGGGCCACTACAATGAGCAGTTCTTC. It specifies CASSSPAGHYNEQFF.

This clone was seen a handful of times. The chain carries TRBV24-1 and TRBJ1-2, with TRBD1 as a possible D gene (6 bases). CDR3 length: 14 residues. From germline, CDR1 is KGHDR and CDR2 SFDVKD. V was cut by 3 bases and J by 3 bases, with 10 bases left in between. For the CDR3, the DNA is TGTGCCACCAGTGATGCAAGACAGGACTATGGCTACACCTTC. It yields the protein CATSDARQDYGYTF.

The chain carries TRBV18 and TRBJ2-2, with D maybe TRBD1 (6 bases). The ends were cut back, 1 base at V and 4 bases at J, with 25 bases in the middle. The CDR3 has 20 amino acids. CDR1 is KGHSH, CDR2 LQKENI, per germline. The CDR3 reads CASSPRSGTILAAITGELFF. For the CDR3, the DNA is TGTGCCAGCTCACCACGGTCCGGGACAATCCTAGCAGCGATCACCGGGGAGCTGTTTTTT.

The chain employs TRBV4-1 and TRBJ2-1; 7 bases match TRBD2. Trimming removed 0 bases from V and 3 bases from J; junction bases left unmatched: 8. CDR3 size: 17 residues. CDR1 is MGHRA and CDR2 is YSYEKL in the germline V gene. The CDR3 sequence: CASSQEGLAEIYNEQFF. For the CDR3, the DNA is TGCGCCAGCAGCCAAGAGGGGCTAGCGGAGATCTACAATGAGCAGTTCTTC.

The rearrangement joins TRBV9 to TRBJ1-3, with 7 bases that match TRBD1. This CDR3 contains 14 residues. J was trimmed by 5 bases and V by 3 bases; bases with no gene match: 5. Germline CDR1 and CDR2: SGDLS and YYNGEE. CDR3 in amino acids: CASSDWDSRNTIYF. The CDR3 nucleotides read TGTGCCAGCAGCGACTGGGACAGCAGAAACACCATATATTTT.

The rearrangement uses TRBV7-9 and TRBJ1-1; 7 bases are shared with TRBD1. The ends lost 5 bases at V and 1 base at J; junction bases unmatched: 1. Germline V CDR1 and CDR2: SEHNR, FQNEAQ (reference sequence). The CDR3 runs 13 residues. CDR3 in DNA: TGTGCCAGCAGCCGGACAGGGAACACTGAAGCTTTCTTT. Its protein is CASSRTGNTEAFF.

This clone has a single count. In DNA, the CDR3 is TGCGCCAGCAGCTTGACTAGCGGGCCGAGCACAGATACGCAGTATTTT. Translated: CASSLTSGPSTDTQYF. This chain uses TRBV5-1 with TRBJ2-3, with 9 bases identical to TRBD2. The J segment lost 0 bases and the V segment lost 1 base, leaving 3 bases of the junction unmatched. The CDR3 runs 16 residues. Looked up from germline, CDR1 is SGHRS and CDR2 is YFSETQ. Full variable domain (outside the CDR3, taken from reference TRBV5-1 and TRBJ2-3): KAGVTQTPRYLIKTRGQQVTLSCSPISGHRSVSWYQQTPGQGLQFLFEYFSETQRNKGNFPGRFSGRQFSNSRSEMNVSTLELGDSALYLCASSLTSGPSTDTQYFGPGTRLTVL.

The CDR3 DNA follows: TGTGCCAGCCGCTCTTGGGAGGGCGGCACAGATACGCAGTATTTT. Protein product: CASRSWEGGTDTQYF. The rearrangement joins TRBV28 to TRBJ2-3; 7 bases match TRBD2. The trim removed 8 bases at V and 1 base at J, leaving 9 bases unmatched. This CDR3 comprises 15 residues. Germline V CDR1 and CDR2: MDHEN, SYDVKM. The variable domain in full, with the rest retrieved from reference TRBV28 and TRBJ2-3, is DVKVTQSSRYLVKRTGEKVFLECVQDMDHENMFWYRQDPGLGLRLIYFSYDVKMKEKGDIPEGYSVSREKKERFSLILESASTNQTSMYLCASRSWEGGTDTQYFGPGTRLTVL.

V usage is TRBV7-2 and J usage is TRBJ1-2, with a tentative D call TRBD1 (6 bases). Germline V gene sequence: CDR1 SGHTA, CDR2 FQGNSA. Trimming removed 9 bases from V and 8 bases from J, with 16 bases in between. This CDR3 comprises 12 residues. This CDR3 is CASRRTEEGYTF. The DNA of the CDR3 is TGTGCCAGTCGTAGGACAGAGGAGGGCTACACCTTC.

This sequence joins TRBV28 and TRBJ1-2, with TRBD1 matching over 7 bases. V was pared by 2 bases and J by 4 bases, with 4 bases of the junction left unmatched. The CDR3 spans 14 residues. Germline loops: CDR1 MDHEN, CDR2 SYDVKM. This CDR3 reads CASSLGTVIYGYTF. DNA for the CDR3: TGTGCCAGCAGTTTAGGGACAGTTATCTATGGCTACACCTTC.

The chain recombines TRBV6-5 with TRBJ2-3; TRBD2 agrees at 7 bases. CDR3 length: 15 amino acids. Germline V gives CDR1 MNHEY, CDR2 SVGAGI. Germline trimming cut 4 bases from V and 5 bases from J; bases unmatched to any gene: 9. The chain's CDR3 is CASSFLAEWRDTQYF. The DNA for the CDR3 is TGTGCCAGCAGTTTCCTAGCGGAGTGGAGAGATACGCAGTATTTT.

The gene calls are TRBV24-1 and TRBJ2-7; D unresolved. Trimming cost V 3 bases and J 4 bases, with 9 bases left between them. The CDR3 spans 13 residues. Germline CDR1 is KGHDR and CDR2 is SFDVKD. CDR3 coding DNA: TGTGCCACCAGTGATACTTTGACATACGAGCAGTACTTC. Residues: CATSDTLTYEQYF.

The count of this clone is one. The chain is built from TRBV9 and TRBJ2-7; possibly TRBD2 for D (6 bases). The V gene's germline CDR1 is SGDLS and CDR2 YYNGEE. The CDR3 consists of 15 residues. V dropped 0 bases and J dropped 3 bases, with 13 bases sitting between them. The CDR3 DNA reads TGTGCCAGCAGCGTAGCAGCGGGCCAAGTCTACGAGCAGTACTTC. This sequence encodes CASSVAAGQVYEQYF.

V and J are TRBV6-2 or TRBV6-3 and TRBJ1-1; D ambiguous. Per the germline V gene, CDR1 is MNHEY and CDR2 is SVGEGT. CDR3 length: 14 amino acids. Deletions cut 0 bases from V and 3 bases from J, with 8 bases between. For the CDR3, the DNA is TGTGCCAGCAGTTACTCGAGATTGTACACTGAAGCTTTCTTT. It yields the protein CASSYSRLYTEAFF.

The chain has TRBV27 and TRBJ2-7, with D perhaps TRBD2 (7 bases). The CDR3 contains 14 residues. V lost 5 bases and J lost 5, with 16 bases in between. Germline CDR1 reads MNHEY; CDR2 reads SMNVEV (reference sequence). Here the CDR3 DNA reads TGTGCCAGCAGTCCCCTAGAGGGGGGGGACGAGCAGTACTTC. Protein sequence: CASSPLEGGDEQYF.